This entry describes one TCR beta chain. Its antigen is as yet unknown. Germline lookup yields CDR1 SGHAT and CDR2 FQNNGV. The CDR3 totals 13 residues. V was cut by 0 bases and J by 10 bases, with 13 bases left in between. This entry belongs to a study of cytomegalovirus exposure and HLA in healthy donors. General study points: CMV antigen specificity of three CMV-associated chains was confirmed in vitro. There were some public TCRs occurring in many donors, but most TCR sequences were rare. In a later analysis, TCR association rates varied by HLA locus: DRB1 most, HLA-C fewest.

PCR primers comprised 60 Vbeta and 13 Jbeta primers. Using immunoSEQ multiplex PCR, the repertoire was profiled, and TCRdb retains in-frame clones only, with some absent. In the table there are approximately 100,000 clones, approximately 80% of which are singletons. The sequencing input was PBMCs. The clonotype was recovered from a young woman in good health and CMV-seronegative. The V call is TRBV11-2, the J call TRBJ2-7; perhaps TRBD2 as D (5 bases). The CDR3 nucleotides read TGTGCCAGCAGCTTAGATCTAGAGGACTCCCAGTACTTC. As protein: CASSLDLEDSQYF.